Below are 19 T cell receptor beta chains sequenced from a single sample in a study of blood T cell repertoires in COVID-19. Clones were sequenced by immunoSEQ multiplex PCR, and TCRdb holds only the in-frame ones, with some missing. The sample includes tens of thousands of clones, more than 70% of them seen just once. Sequences were obtained from peripheral blood. The receptors stem from a man aged 50-60 years with acute or convalescent COVID-19.

The rearrangement joins TRBV4-1 to TRBJ1-5; 8 bases are a match to TRBD1. The CDR3 consists of 14 residues. Germline trimming cut 4 bases from V and 6 bases from J; bases unmatched to any gene: 5. Germline-derived CDR1 and CDR2 are MGHRA and YSYEKL. The CDR3 here is CASSRYRGSQPQHF. In DNA, the CDR3 is TGCGCCAGCAGCCGCTACAGGGGGAGTCAGCCCCAGCATTTT.

The chain employs TRBV6-5 and TRBJ1-2, with D possibly matching TRBD1 (6 bases). The germline gives CDR1 MNHEY, CDR2 SVGAGI. The CDR3 extends over 12 amino acids. Trimming pared 6 bases from V and 5 bases from J, leaving 10 bases between. For the CDR3, the DNA is TGTGCCAGCAGCGACAGGTTTTATGGCTACACCTTC. Its protein is CASSDRFYGYTF.

The chain uses TRBV4-2 and TRBJ2-5, with 9 bases fitting TRBD2. The CDR3 is 20 amino acids. CDR1 LGHNA and CDR2 YNFKEQ come from the germline V gene. V shed 0 bases and J 2 bases; nucleotides not matched to a gene: 16. This CDR3 reads CASSQDRGGGVIGQQETQYF. As DNA, the CDR3 is TGTGCCAGCAGCCAAGATCGGGGCGGGGGGGTCATCGGGCAGCAAGAGACCCAGTACTTC.

Notes on this clone: The same CDR3 is also encoded by other DNA sequences in this sample. V usage is TRBV27 and J usage is TRBJ2-7; a possible D gene is TRBD1 (5 bases). Germline CDR1 MNHEY, CDR2 SMNVEV (reference sequence). Trimming cost V 3 bases and J 2 bases, with 8 bases left between them. This CDR3 comprises 13 residues. CDR3: CASSLAGTYEQYF. The CDR3 DNA sequence: TGTGCCAGCAGTTTGGCAGGGACCTACGAGCAGTACTTC.

The rearrangement uses TRBV5-8 and TRBJ1-2; D may be TRBD1 (6 bases). Germline CDR1 SGHTS, CDR2 YDEGEE. This CDR3 is built from 12 residues. Trimming took 3 bases from V and 7 from J, leaving 10 bases between them. CDR3 in amino acids: CASSWTVPGYTF. The CDR3 DNA sequence: TGTGCCAGCAGCTGGACAGTGCCTGGCTACACCTTC.

The genes are TRBV6-5 and TRBJ1-1; possible D gene TRBD1, 5 bases. The CDR3 length is 14 residues. Trimming took off 6 bases at V and 4 bases at J, with 15 bases between the two ends. CDR1 MNHEY and CDR2 SVGAGI come from the germline V gene. CDR3 nucleotide sequence: TGTGCCAGCAGAACGGGCCGGGGGTCCACTGAAGCTTTCTTT. This sequence encodes CASRTGRGSTEAFF.

The chain couples TRBV5-6 to TRBJ2-1; 8 bases map to TRBD2. Germline values: CDR1 SGHDT, CDR2 YYEEEE. CDR3 length: 13 amino acids. The V gene end was trimmed by 2 bases and the J gene end by 7 bases; junction bases not matched to a gene: 2. The CDR3 DNA is TGTGCCAGCAGCTTCGGCGGGGGGAATGAGCAGTTCTTC. It codes for CASSFGGGNEQFF.

This rearrangement joins TRBV11-2 to TRBJ1-3; maybe TRBD1 (5 bases). Between the trimmed V and J ends, which lost 1 base and 0 bases, there was a span of 10 bases. Germline loops: CDR1 SGHAT, CDR2 FQNNGV. The CDR3 sequence is 16 residues long. CDR3 bases: TGTGCCAGCAGCTTAGTGTCGCAGGGCTCTGGAAACACCATATATTTT. As protein: CASSLVSQGSGNTIYF.

This clone was detected a few times. The genes are TRBV10-3 and TRBJ1-4; no reliable D call. Germline V gives CDR1 ENHRY, CDR2 SYGVKD. Trimming pared 4 bases from V and 5 bases from J, leaving 8 bases between. The CDR3 spans 13 residues. The CDR3: CAISGRENEKLFF. Here the CDR3 DNA reads TGTGCCATCAGTGGTAGGGAGAATGAAAAACTGTTTTTT.

The gene calls are TRBV11-2 and TRBJ2-3; D perhaps matches TRBD2 (6 bases). CDR1 and CDR2 (germline): SGHAT, FQNNGV. This CDR3 region has 17 residues. Trimming left V 0 bases short and J 0 bases short, with 13 bases between. Here the CDR3 DNA reads TGTGCCAGCAGCTTAGAGGGGCAGGGACTGAGCACAGATACGCAGTATTTT. Protein: CASSLEGQGLSTDTQYF.

The chain is built from TRBV24-1 and TRBJ2-1, with TRBD2 matching 13 bases. J lost 5 bases, V lost 4 bases, and 4 bases had no gene match. CDR3 size: 16 residues. Germline CDR1 is KGHDR and CDR2 is SFDVKD. The CDR3 nucleotides read TGTGCCACCAGTGACCGCGGACTAGCGGGAGACAATGAGCAGTTCTTC. It yields the protein CATSDRGLAGDNEQFF.

The chain recombines TRBV5-4 with TRBJ1-1; 7 nucleotides align to TRBD1. V shed 4 bases, J shed 5 bases, and the junction held 8 bases outside the gene matches. CDR1 and CDR2 from the germline V gene are SGHNT and YYREEE (reference sequence). The CDR3 has 14 residues. CDR3 sequence: CASSPGTDGTEAFF. CDR3 DNA sequence: TGTGCCAGCAGCCCCGGGACAGATGGGACTGAAGCTTTCTTT.

The chain carries TRBV4-1 and TRBJ1-5; D unresolved. This CDR3 is 16 amino acids long. Deletions cut 0 bases from V and 4 bases from J, with 13 bases between. Germline CDR1 is MGHRA and CDR2 is YSYEKL. As DNA, the CDR3 is TGCGCCAGCAGCCAAGAAAGAAGTGGCGGAAATCAGCCCCAGCATTTT. This gives the protein CASSQERSGGNQPQHF.

V is TRBV9 and J is TRBJ1-5; D is uncertain. The CDR3 sequence is 14 residues long. The germline gives CDR1 SGDLS, CDR2 YYNGEE. The V end was cut by 0 bases, the J end by 1 base, with 5 bases between. The CDR3 reads CASSVGESNQPQHF. The CDR3 bases are TGTGCCAGCAGCGTAGGGGAGAGCAATCAGCCCCAGCATTTT.

In this sample, this clone turned up once. V gene TRBV6-5 combines with J gene TRBJ1-4; D not certain. This CDR3 has 14 residues. Germline values: CDR1 MNHEY, CDR2 SVGAGI. V lost 3 bases and J 7 bases, leaving 12 bases between the germline ends. CDR3 amino acids: CASSYISGSEKLFF. DNA for the CDR3: TGTGCCAGCAGTTATATTTCGGGGAGTGAAAAACTGTTTTTT.

This clone has a handful of counts. This chain links TRBV24-1 with TRBJ2-3; possible D gene TRBD2, 6 bases. The CDR3 extends over 13 amino acids. Germline-derived CDR1 and CDR2 are KGHDR and SFDVKD. V shed 12 bases and J shed 0 bases, with 12 bases lying between them. CDR3 in amino acids: CAVGTESTDTQYF. The DNA for the CDR3 is TGTGCCGTCGGGACTGAAAGCACAGATACGCAGTATTTT.

The gene calls are TRBV11-2 and TRBJ1-1, with D hard to call. Germline CDR1 reads SGHAT; CDR2 reads FQNNGV. The CDR3 has 15 amino acids. V shed 6 bases and J shed 5 bases, with 19 bases lying between them. In DNA form, the CDR3 reads TGTGCCAGCAGTTTTACTAGTAACGGTCGGACTGAAGCTTTCTTT. Protein product: CASSFTSNGRTEAFF. The variable domain in full, with the rest retrieved from reference TRBV11-2 and TRBJ1-1, is EAGVAQSPRYKIIEKRQSVAFWCNPISGHATLYWYQQILGQGPKLLIQFQNNGVVDDSQLPKDRFSAERLKGVDSTLKIQPAKLEDSAVYLCASSFTSNGRTEAFFGQGTRLTVV.

This clone has only a few counts. The chain couples TRBV6-6 to TRBJ1-2; the D gene is possibly TRBD1 (5 bases). The V gene lost 8 bases and the J gene lost 7 bases, with 20 bases spanning the gap. Germline-derived CDR1 and CDR2 are MNHNY and SVGAGI (reference sequence). This CDR3 is built from 14 residues. The CDR3 DNA follows: TGTGCCAGCGGGGCCATTCTAACCTTGGGTGGCTACACCTTC. This sequence encodes CASGAILTLGGYTF.

The chain combines TRBV19 with TRBJ2-7, with 8 positions matching TRBD1. The CDR3 contains 13 residues. J gave up 12 bases and V 7 bases, and 14 bases lay outside the gene matches. CDR1 and CDR2 (germline): LNHDA, SQIVND (reference sequence). CDR3 in DNA: TGTGCCAGTACTCCCGGTACTGAGGGACAGGCGTACTTC. This codes for CASTPGTEGQAYF.